This T cell receptor beta chain was captured by sequencing in a study of blood T cell repertoires in COVID-19. Overall study context: Donors in the United States, Italy and Spain gave samples during acute or convalescent COVID-19. PBMCs, B-cell-depleted T cells, or T cells were the source of the cDNA or gDNA that made up the material.

Source study methods: From reference gene primer amplification, estimates of nucleated cell counts were derived. Assay: immunoSEQ multiplex PCR; the TCRdb copy retains only in-frame clones and omits some. That table is the source of V, J and clone size, and D and trimming were worked out from the DNA. The sample holds about 210,000 clones; around nine tenths are singletons and the top ten take around 4.8%. This CDR3 spans 13 amino acids. The germline V and J ends were trimmed by 5 bases and 5 bases, with 9 bases remaining between them. The V gene's germline CDR1 is LNHDA and CDR2 SQIVND (reference sequence).

This sequence was found in a woman in her thirties or forties with acute or convalescent COVID-19. Material: peripheral blood. This chain links TRBV19 with TRBJ1-4, with D unclear. The CDR3 loop reads CASSGQWNEKLFF. For the CDR3, the DNA is TGTGCCAGTAGTGGGCAGTGGAATGAAAAACTGTTTTTT.